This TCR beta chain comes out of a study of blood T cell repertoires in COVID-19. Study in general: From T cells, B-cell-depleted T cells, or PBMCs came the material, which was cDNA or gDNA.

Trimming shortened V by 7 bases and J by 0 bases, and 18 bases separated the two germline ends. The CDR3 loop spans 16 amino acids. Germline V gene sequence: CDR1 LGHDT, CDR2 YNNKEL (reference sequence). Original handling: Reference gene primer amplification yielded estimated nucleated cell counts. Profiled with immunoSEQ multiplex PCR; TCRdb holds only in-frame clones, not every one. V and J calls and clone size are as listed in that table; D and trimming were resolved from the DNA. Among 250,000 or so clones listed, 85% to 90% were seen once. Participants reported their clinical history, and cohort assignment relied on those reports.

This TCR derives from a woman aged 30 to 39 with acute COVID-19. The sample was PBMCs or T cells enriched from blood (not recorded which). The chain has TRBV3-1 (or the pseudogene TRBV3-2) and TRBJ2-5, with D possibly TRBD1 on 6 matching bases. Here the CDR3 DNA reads TGTGCCAGCAAGTCTCCGGGACACTCGTACCAAGAGACCCAGTACTTC. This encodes CASKSPGHSYQETQYF.